This TCR beta chain is from a study of Graves' ophthalmopathy and Graves' hyperthyroidism. The TCR beta CDR3 regions underwent amplification from RNA transcripts. HTBI primers primed a first-round RT-PCR, and a second-round multiplex PCR followed. Using its own MiXCR run on the multiplex PCR reads, TCRdb lists one record per CDR3 protein. The table has a few hundred thousand distinct CDR3 sequences, roughly 14% seen once; the top ten hold approximately 7%. V was cut by 2 bases and J by 4 bases, with 8 bases left in between. CDR1 MGHRA and CDR2 YSYEKL come from the germline V gene. The CDR3 loop spans 14 amino acids.

The receptor's source is a woman aged 18 to 35 with stable Graves' hyperthyroidism. This chain connects TRBV4-1 to TRBJ2-2; D gene ambiguous. The material sequenced was peripheral blood. The CDR3 DNA reads as TGCGCCAGCAGCCAACCGGGCGTCACCGGGGAGCTGTTTTTT. Amino acid sequence: CASSQPGVTGELFF.